The 23 T cell receptor beta chains listed next were all sequenced from one sample in a study of Graves' ophthalmopathy and Graves' hyperthyroidism. TCR beta CDR3 amplification used RNA transcripts. In the first round, RT-PCR was carried out with HTBI primers, and a multiplex PCR formed the second round. One entry per CDR3 protein, called by TCRdb with MiXCR from the multiplex PCR reads. Altogether about 600,000 distinct CDR3 sequences are present, under 40% being singletons, with the ten largest covering 3.5% to 5%. Sequencing was carried out using peripheral blood or thyroid tissue (not recorded which). These TCRs come from an adult man with Graves' hyperthyroidism.

This clonotype came up a few times. One junction end disagrees with the germline gene, perhaps due to a read error. The chain joins TRBV7-7 to TRBJ2-5, with unresolved D. Germline V gene lookup returns CDR1 SSHAT and CDR2 FNYEAQ (reference sequence). This CDR3 comprises 14 residues. Here the CDR3 DNA reads TGTGCTAGCAGCTTAGATGGTTTAAAAGAGACCCAGTACTTC. As protein: CASSLDGLKETQYF.

V gene TRBV12-3 or TRBV12-4 combines with J gene TRBJ2-7; D possibly corresponds to TRBD2 (5 bases). This CDR3 comprises 18 residues. With 6 bases removed from V and 2 bases from J, the gap between germline ends came to 26 bases. The CDR3 DNA reads as TGTGCCAGCAGGCATGGTCCGGACTCTCCGATGTCCCCCTACGAGCAGTACTTC. This codes for CASRHGPDSPMSPYEQYF.

This clonotype was counted ten times or more. J is TRBJ1-6 and V is TRBV7-6; D unclear. V shed 0 bases and J shed 5 bases, with 8 bases lying between them. From germline, CDR1 is SGHVS and CDR2 FNYEAQ. The CDR3 runs 15 residues. CDR3 DNA sequence: TGTGCCAGCAGCTTAGCTAGAGGGAATAATTCACCCCTCCACTTT. This codes for CASSLARGNNSPLHF.

This clonotype came up a few times. The chain links TRBV20-1 to TRBJ2-7, with 9 bases identical to TRBD2. Germline-derived CDR1 and CDR2 are DFQATT and SNEGSKA (reference sequence). V lost 0 bases to trimming and J lost 2 bases; unmatched junction nucleotides: 8. The CDR3 totals 16 residues. The CDR3 is CSARDPASGNPYEQYF. In DNA form, the CDR3 reads TGCAGTGCTAGAGATCCGGCTAGCGGGAACCCCTACGAGCAGTACTTC.

This clonotype has a single count. This chain joins TRBV20-1 and TRBJ1-1, with a possible D match to TRBD1 (5 bases). The CDR3 has 11 residues. CDR1 and CDR2 from the germline V gene are DFQATT and SNEGSKA (reference sequence). Trimming took off 4 bases at V and 8 bases at J, with 11 bases between the two ends. CDR3 region: CSANRDGEAFF. The CDR3 DNA is TGCAGTGCTAATCGGGACGGAGAAGCTTTCTTT.

The rearrangement uses TRBV10-3 and TRBJ1-2; D is unclear. This CDR3 is 14 amino acids long. Germline lookup yields CDR1 ENHRY and CDR2 SYGVKD. Trimming pared 0 bases from V and 1 base from J, leaving 6 bases between. This CDR3 is CAISESTLNYGYTF. The CDR3 DNA reads as TGTGCCATCAGTGAGTCGACACTTAACTATGGCTACACCTTC.

This clonotype was found many times. V usage is TRBV3-1 and J usage is TRBJ2-7; D might be TRBD2 (6 bases). The CDR3 is made up of 13 amino acids. Germline V lookup: CDR1 LGHDT, CDR2 YNNKEL (reference sequence). Trimming took off 6 bases at V and 1 base at J, with 10 bases between the two ends. The CDR3 region has the DNA TGTGCCAGCAGATCGACTAGTTCCTACGAGCAGTACTTC. It specifies CASRSTSSYEQYF.

This clonotype was found a few times. This sequence joins TRBV7-9 and TRBJ2-7, with TRBD1 identical over 7 bases. The junction had 18 bases not matched to a gene; V was cut back by 6 bases and J by 7 bases. The CDR3 extends over 16 amino acids. CDR1 and CDR2 from the germline V gene are SEHNR and FQNEAQ (reference sequence). As DNA, the CDR3 is TGTGCCAGCAGGTTACCCGCCGGACAGGAGAACAATGAGCAGTACTTC. Translating it yields CASRLPAGQENNEQYF.

This clonotype has just a few counts. V gene TRBV7-9 combines with J gene TRBJ1-3, with D uncertain. Trimming removed 0 bases from V and 0 bases from J, with 9 bases in between. There are 16 residues in the CDR3. CDR1 and CDR2 (germline): SEHNR, FQNEAQ (reference sequence). The CDR3 DNA is TGTGCCAGCAGCTTAGCTTTGGCCTTCTCTGGAAACACCATATATTTT. This encodes CASSLALAFSGNTIYF.

The V call is TRBV5-8, the J call TRBJ1-5; TRBD1 agrees at 11 bases. J lost 2 bases, V lost 4 bases, and 5 bases had no gene match. The CDR3 length is 16 residues. Per the germline V gene, CDR1 is SGHTS and CDR2 is YDEGEE. The CDR3 DNA is TGTGCCAGCAGCAGGGGACAGGGGGTTCGCAATCAGCCCCAGCATTTT. Translation: CASSRGQGVRNQPQHF.

V gene TRBV9 combines with J gene TRBJ2-2; D ambiguous. The length of the CDR3 is 10 residues. The germline V gene encodes CDR1 SGDLS and CDR2 YYNGEE. V lost 3 bases, J lost 11 bases, and 5 bases lay in between. CDR3 nucleotide sequence: TGTGCCAGCAGCGGTTCAGAGCTGTTTTTT. Its translation: CASSGSELFF.

The V gene is TRBV12-3 or TRBV12-4, the J gene TRBJ1-1; D is uncertain. The CDR3 extends over 14 amino acids. V shed 0 bases and J shed 4 bases, with 9 bases lying between them. The CDR3: CASSLAGRSTEAFF. DNA of the CDR3: TGTGCCAGCAGTTTAGCGGGGAGGAGCACTGAAGCTTTCTTT.

This chain connects TRBV3-1 to TRBJ1-6, with 9 bases that match TRBD1. Germline lookup yields CDR1 LGHDT and CDR2 YNNKEL (reference sequence). V gave up 4 bases and J gave up 8 bases; unmatched junction bases: 3. The CDR3 covers 14 residues. The CDR3 bases are TGTGCCAGCAGCCGGACAGGGGAACATTCACCCCTCCACTTT. This sequence encodes CASSRTGEHSPLHF.

This clonotype has just one count. J is TRBJ2-7 and V is TRBV2; 8 bases are a match to TRBD1. This CDR3 is 13 amino acids long. The junction had 6 bases not matched to a gene; V was cut back by 9 bases and J by 2 bases. The germline CDR1 and CDR2 sequences are SNHLY and FYNNEI. This chain's CDR3 is CARVDRETYEQYF. The CDR3 DNA follows: TGTGCCAGAGTGGACAGGGAGACCTACGAGCAGTACTTC.

The chain joins TRBV2 to TRBJ1-1; 7 bases map to TRBD1. Germline V gives CDR1 SNHLY, CDR2 FYNNEI. The CDR3 is made up of 13 amino acids. With 8 bases clipped from V and 2 bases from J, the junction kept 5 bases outside the gene matches. CDR3 coding DNA: TGTGCCAGCGTAAGGGGGCAAAACACTGAAGCTTTCTTT. This codes for CASVRGQNTEAFF.

This clonotype was observed at least ten times. V and J are TRBV25-1 and TRBJ1-2, with 9 bases identical to TRBD1. The germline CDR1 and CDR2 sequences are MGHDK and SYGVNS. With V trimmed by 6 bases and J by 1 base, 3 bases remained unmatched. The CDR3 runs 14 residues. CDR3 coding DNA: TGTGCCAGCAGGAGGACAGGGGATAACTATGGCTACACCTTC. Translated, it gives CASRRTGDNYGYTF.

This clonotype was counted only a few times. V and J are TRBV2 and TRBJ1-4, with 11 bases that match TRBD1. V trimming: 7 bases; J trimming: 0 bases; junction bases outside the gene matches: 13. Per germline, CDR1 SNHLY and CDR2 FYNNEI. The CDR3 has 19 amino acids. The CDR3 reads CASNPTGTGGLATNEKLFF. CDR3 bases: TGTGCCAGCAACCCTACCGGGACAGGGGGACTTGCAACTAATGAAAAACTGTTTTTT. The full variable domain, its missing parts supplied by reference TRBV2 and TRBJ1-4, is EPEVTQTPSHQVTQMGQEVILRCVPISNHLYFYWYRQILGQKVEFLVSFYNNEISEKSEIFDDQFSVERPDGSNFTLKIRSTKLEDSAMYFCASNPTGTGGLATNEKLFFGSGTQLSVL.

This clonotype was found many times. The rearrangement uses TRBV20-1 and TRBJ1-2; no clear D gene. V was clipped by 0 bases and J by 2 bases, with 7 bases between them. The CDR3 extends over 13 amino acids. Germline-derived CDR1 and CDR2 are DFQATT and SNEGSKA (reference sequence). CDR3 loop: CSAREAGNYGYTF. DNA for the CDR3: TGCAGTGCTAGAGAAGCAGGAAACTATGGCTACACCTTC.

Many counts were recorded for this clonotype. The rearrangement uses TRBV7-6 and TRBJ2-2; 7 bases match TRBD2. The CDR3 is 17 amino acids. CDR1 and CDR2 from the germline V gene are SGHVS and FNYEAQ. The junction had 8 bases not matched to a gene; V was cut back by 1 base and J by 3 bases. The CDR3 protein is CASSLELADLYTGELFF. In nucleotides, the CDR3 is TGTGCCAGCAGCTTAGAGCTAGCGGACTTATACACCGGGGAGCTGTTTTTT.

This clonotype has ten or more counts. The chain carries TRBV19 and TRBJ1-2, with D uncertain. Trimming left V 8 bases short and J 3 bases short, with 22 bases between. This CDR3 has 16 residues. The germline V gene has CDR1 LNHDA and CDR2 SQIVND (reference sequence). The CDR3 DNA is TGTGCCAGTGGAGAAGCCCATTGGACGGAACACTATGGCTACACCTTC. Residues: CASGEAHWTEHYGYTF.

This clonotype was detected many times. The chain links TRBV15 to TRBJ2-7; a possible D gene is TRBD1 (7 bases). The CDR3 runs to 11 residues. V lost 8 bases to trimming and J lost 6 bases, with 11 bases between them. Per germline, CDR1 LNHNV and CDR2 YYDKDF (reference sequence). This CDR3 reads CATGGGGEQYF. In DNA, the CDR3 is TGTGCCACCGGAGGGGGCGGCGAGCAGTACTTC.

This chain joins TRBV7-2 and TRBJ1-5; D is ambiguous. In germline, CDR1 is SGHTA, CDR2 FQGNSA. Between the trimmed V and J ends, which lost 1 base and 0 bases, there was a span of 13 bases. The CDR3 extends over 17 amino acids. The DNA for the CDR3 is TGTGCCAGCAGCTTAGTTGGTGGGCGGAATAGCAATCAGCCCCAGCATTTT. Protein sequence: CASSLVGGRNSNQPQHF.

This clonotype was picked up a small number of times. The V call is TRBV5-1, the J call TRBJ1-2, with D unclear. CDR1 and CDR2 (germline): SGHRS, YFSETQ. Trimming pared 1 base from V and 5 bases from J, leaving 12 bases between. The CDR3 extends over 14 amino acids. This chain's CDR3 is CASSLTELGYGYTF. The CDR3 nucleotides are TGCGCCAGCAGCTTGACAGAGCTGGGGTATGGCTACACCTTC.